Below are 3 T cell receptor beta chains sequenced from a single sample in a study of T cell responses to AZD1222 COVID-19 vaccine. Measured with immunoSEQ multiplex PCR; TCRdb has only the in-frame clones, and not every one. The sample gives more than 120,000 clones, around 84% of which show up once; less than 6% is in the top ten. This material consisted of peripheral blood, taken 28 days after the second AZD1222 dose. These receptors came from an adult who received the AZD1222 COVID-19 vaccine.

This chain links TRBV9 with TRBJ2-1; D call uncertain. Between the trimmed V and J ends, which lost 0 bases and 5 bases, there was a span of 9 bases. CDR1 SGDLS and CDR2 YYNGEE come from the germline V gene. The CDR3 is 14 amino acids. In DNA, the CDR3 is TGTGCCAGCAGCGTAGAGGTAAGGGACAATGAGCAGTTCTTC. This translates into CASSVEVRDNEQFF.

This sequence joins TRBV4-1 and TRBJ2-3; 9 bases align to TRBD2. Looked up from germline, CDR1 is MGHRA and CDR2 is YSYEKL. The trim removed 8 bases at V and 6 bases at J, leaving 12 bases unmatched. CDR3 length equals 15 residues. In DNA form, the CDR3 reads TGCGCCAGCTCCAGCCTAGCGGGGACCCGGGATACGCAGTATTTT. Translation gives CASSSLAGTRDTQYF.

This clone was recorded only once. This sequence joins TRBV12-3 or TRBV12-4 and TRBJ1-5; TRBD1 might be the D (5 bases). The CDR3 extends over 13 amino acids. Trimming cost V 10 bases and J 0 bases, with 10 bases left between them. The CDR3: CATRRDSNQPQHF. DNA for the CDR3: TGTGCCACCCGCAGGGATAGCAATCAGCCCCAGCATTTT.